This is a list of T cell receptor beta chains from one sample in a study of blood T cell repertoires in COVID-19. Assay: immunoSEQ multiplex PCR; the TCRdb copy retains only in-frame clones and omits some. The top ten clones hold around 1.6% of a sample with approximately 150,000 clones, under 85% of them seen once. What was sequenced was peripheral blood. Every receptor here comes from a human donor in a cohort sampled during active COVID-19. CDR3s leave out the opening cysteine and the closing phenylalanine or tryptophan. Fields, in order: D gene, V gene, CDR3 protein. D genes are given only for firm matches.

TRBD1 TRBV5-5 ASSSLTGGGYEQY
- TRBV4-1 ASSQSATGITGNTIY
- TRBV19 ASSRWETGRNEKLF
- TRBV5-1 ASSLGLVSVNEQF
TRBD1 TRBV7-9 ASSLTGGQGALGYGYT
- TRBV21-1 ATLISEGTYNEQF
TRBD2 TRBV13 ASSFRLAGGLNEQF
- TRBV6-2/TRBV6-3 ASSYGAYAEDEQF
TRBD2 TRBV7-8 ASSPNGGGSTYEQY
TRBD1 TRBV2 ASTGQGRQREQY
- TRBV7-3 ASSSENAIGSNYGYT
- TRBV19 ATTLGAFSGANVLT
TRBD2 TRBV15 ATSPPGTRANEQF
- TRBV6-5 ASSYQGYTEAF
TRBD1 TRBV15 ATSRDRGTGSMNTEAF
TRBD1 TRBV9 ASSATPDRMGDVYGYT
- TRBV19 ASSIPQGYSNQPQH
- TRBV6-4 ATTTGRHCYGYT
TRBD2 TRBV9 ASSATTSGPYNEQF